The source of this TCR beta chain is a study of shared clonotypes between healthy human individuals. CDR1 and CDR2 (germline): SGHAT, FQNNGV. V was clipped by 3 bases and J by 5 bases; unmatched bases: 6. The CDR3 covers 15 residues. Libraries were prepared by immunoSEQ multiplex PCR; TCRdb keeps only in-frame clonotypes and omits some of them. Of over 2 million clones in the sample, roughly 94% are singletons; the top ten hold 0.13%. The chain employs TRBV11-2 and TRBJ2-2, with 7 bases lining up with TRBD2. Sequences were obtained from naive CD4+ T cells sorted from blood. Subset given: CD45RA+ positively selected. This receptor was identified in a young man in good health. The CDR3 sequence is CASSFSGGGTGELFF. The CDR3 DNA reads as TGTGCCAGCAGCTTTTCGGGAGGAGGAACCGGGGAGCTGTTTTTT.